A single sample is the source of the 24 T cell receptor beta chains below, sequenced in a study of T-cell memory formation after mild COVID-19. In TCRdb, the 5' RACE reads were re-called with MiXCR into one record per CDR3 protein. The sample has 260,000 or so distinct CDR3 sequences; around 17% are singletons. Sequenced input: PBMCs or a T cell subset sorted from them (not recorded which). These receptors all stem from a young man who had mild COVID-19 (a few samples of this study predate the infection). Cell type and time point are not known.

The CDR3 nucleotides read TGCAGTGCTATCAGACAGGACACGAACACTGAAGCTTTCTTT. Translating it yields CSAIRQDTNTEAFF. J is TRBJ1-1 and V is TRBV20-1, with a tentative D call TRBD1 (6 bases). Germline V gene data show CDR1 as DFQATT and CDR2 as SNEGSKA (reference sequence). With 4 bases removed from V and 1 base from J, the gap between germline ends came to 13 bases. The CDR3 is made up of 14 amino acids.

There are a few counts of this clonotype. The V gene is TRBV6-4, the J gene TRBJ1-1; weak D call: TRBD1 (6 bases). Germline V gene lookup returns CDR1 MRHNA and CDR2 SNTAGT. V lost 3 bases and J lost 4, with 9 bases in between. The CDR3 sequence is 13 residues long. CDR3 sequence reads: CASSEQGGTEAFF. CDR3 nucleotides: TGTGCCAGCAGTGAACAGGGAGGCACTGAAGCTTTCTTT.

The rearrangement joins TRBV5-1 to TRBJ2-7; D might be TRBD2 (7 bases). Germline CDR1 and CDR2: SGHRS and YFSETQ. V shed 4 bases and J shed 5 bases, with 16 bases lying between them. This CDR3 has 14 residues. CDR3 DNA: TGCGCCAGCAGCCCTGGTGGGGGGGCCGACGAGCAGTACGTC. Protein: CASSPGGGADEQYV.

The chain has TRBV6-5 and TRBJ2-4; D might be TRBD1 (6 bases). The CDR3 contains 14 residues. With 5 bases removed from V and 9 bases from J, the gap between germline ends came to 17 bases. Germline CDR1 reads MNHEY; CDR2 reads SVGAGI. The CDR3 protein is CASSNALSRGIQYF. The CDR3 DNA reads as TGTGCCAGCAGTAACGCTTTGTCCAGGGGCATTCAGTACTTC.

This clonotype was seen at least ten times. The rearrangement joins TRBV7-3 to TRBJ2-7; 7 nucleotides align to TRBD2. Looked up from germline, CDR1 is SGHTA and CDR2 is FQGTGA. CDR3 length equals 14 residues. J gave up 2 bases and V 1 base, and 2 bases lay outside the gene matches. CDR3 sequence: CASSLMGGTYEQYF. The DNA of the CDR3 is TGTGCCAGCAGCTTAATGGGGGGGACCTACGAGCAGTACTTC.

This clonotype has only a few counts. CDR3: CASSLAGISGGMNEQFF. CDR3 sequence (DNA): TGCGCCAGCAGCTTGGCCGGAATTAGCGGGGGTATGAATGAGCAGTTCTTC. The chain has TRBV5-1 and TRBJ2-1, with TRBD2 identical over 9 bases. Per germline, CDR1 SGHRS and CDR2 YFSETQ. This CDR3 is built from 17 residues. Losses at the gene ends were 0 bases for V and 7 bases for J; bases not matched to a gene: 11. Full variable domain (remainder filled in from reference TRBV5-1 and TRBJ2-1): KAGVTQTPRYLIKTRGQQVTLSCSPISGHRSVSWYQQTPGQGLQFLFEYFSETQRNKGNFPGRFSGRQFSNSRSEMNVSTLELGDSALYLCASSLAGISGGMNEQFFGPGTRLTVL.

The chain links TRBV28 to TRBJ2-5; TRBD2 might be the D (6 bases). Germline V lookup: CDR1 MDHEN, CDR2 SYDVKM. This CDR3 contains 11 residues. Trimming pared 2 bases from V and 12 bases from J, leaving 10 bases between. The CDR3 region has the DNA TGTGCCAGCAGTTTAGGGGGGTCGAAGTACTTC. This codes for CASSLGGSKYF.

The chain links TRBV7-9 to TRBJ2-7; no clear D. The CDR3 totals 15 residues. The V gene lost 0 bases and the J gene lost 1 base, with 10 bases spanning the gap. Germline V gives CDR1 SEHNR, CDR2 FQNEAQ (reference sequence). In nucleotides, the CDR3 is TGTGCCAGCAGCTTAGCGCAAGGGCGGTCCTACGAGCAGTACTTC. It is translated as CASSLAQGRSYEQYF.

This clonotype was recorded a few times. The chain is built from TRBV7-2 and TRBJ1-1; D possibly corresponds to TRBD1 (6 bases). CDR3 length: 16 amino acids. The V end was cut by 1 base, the J end by 1 base, with 13 bases between. The germline V gene encodes CDR1 SGHTA and CDR2 FQGNSA. The CDR3: CASSLGRGKGNTEAFF. The CDR3 DNA reads as TGTGCCAGCAGCTTAGGCAGGGGCAAGGGGAACACTGAAGCTTTCTTT.

V gene TRBV6-5 combines with J gene TRBJ1-1; 7 bases are a match to TRBD1. V was clipped by 4 bases and J by 3 bases; unmatched bases: 2. CDR1 MNHEY and CDR2 SVGAGI come from the germline V gene. The CDR3 loop spans 13 amino acids. CDR3 region: CASSSQGDTEAFF. CDR3 DNA sequence: TGTGCCAGCAGTTCTCAGGGGGACACTGAAGCTTTCTTT.

This sequence joins TRBV5-1 and TRBJ2-5, with TRBD2 matching over 7 bases. This CDR3 has 15 amino acids. Germline V gene sequence: CDR1 SGHRS, CDR2 YFSETQ. After removal of 0 bases from V and 0 bases from J, the junction contained 2 bases not matched to a gene. The CDR3 sequence: CASSLVGGDQETQYF. CDR3 coding DNA: TGCGCCAGCAGCTTGGTGGGGGGGGACCAAGAGACCCAGTACTTC. Drawing the rest from reference TRBV5-1 and TRBJ2-5, the complete variable domain is KAGVTQTPRYLIKTRGQQVTLSCSPISGHRSVSWYQQTPGQGLQFLFEYFSETQRNKGNFPGRFSGRQFSNSRSEMNVSTLELGDSALYLCASSLVGGDQETQYFGPGTRLLVL.

The DNA of the CDR3 is TGTGCCAGCAGCCAAGAGACGCGCACCGGGGAGCTGTTTTTT. Amino acid sequence: CASSQETRTGELFF. The chain employs TRBV14 and TRBJ2-2; D remains unclear. The CDR3 runs to 14 residues. In germline, CDR1 is SGHDN, CDR2 FVKESK. V was clipped by 0 bases and J by 4 bases, with 6 bases between them.

The V call is TRBV20-1, the J call TRBJ2-3; 10 nucleotides agree with TRBD2. Germline V gives CDR1 DFQATT, CDR2 SNEGSKA (reference sequence). This CDR3 has 15 amino acids. The V segment lost 2 bases and the J segment 4 bases; nucleotides outside the gene matches: 6. The CDR3 coding sequence is TGCAGTGCTAGAAAAAGCGGGGGGGCCCCAGATACGCAGTATTTT. Encoded protein: CSARKSGGAPDTQYF.

This clonotype was counted only a few times. This sequence joins TRBV7-3 and TRBJ2-3; 11 nucleotides agree with TRBD2. This CDR3 spans 17 amino acids. V lost 2 bases to trimming and J lost 6 bases; unmatched junction nucleotides: 10. Germline V gene lookup returns CDR1 SGHTA and CDR2 FQGTGA. The DNA for the CDR3 is TGTGCCAGCAGCTTACCTAGCGGGGGGCCTCTGGTGGATACGCAGTATTTT. Its translation: CASSLPSGGPLVDTQYF.

The table lists this clonotype with many counts. The V gene is TRBV20-1, the J gene TRBJ2-5, with TRBD2 matching 8 bases. Germline-derived CDR1 and CDR2 are DFQATT and SNEGSKA (reference sequence). This CDR3 region has 16 residues. The ends lost 0 bases at V and 8 bases at J; junction bases unmatched: 14. CDR3 DNA sequence: TGCAGTGCTAGAGATCCTGGGGGAGCGGGGGAGGGAACCCAGTACTTC. The encoded protein is CSARDPGGAGEGTQYF.

A few counts support this clonotype. V and J are TRBV14 and TRBJ1-3; the D is unclear. This CDR3 spans 17 amino acids. Trimming took 0 bases from V and 0 from J, leaving 12 bases between them. The germline gives CDR1 SGHDN, CDR2 FVKESK. CDR3 residues: CASSQEGAAVSGNTIYF. The DNA for the CDR3 is TGTGCCAGCAGCCAAGAAGGTGCAGCCGTCTCTGGAAACACCATATATTTT.

This rearrangement joins TRBV11-2 to TRBJ1-6; 10 nucleotides align to TRBD1. Germline CDR1 SGHAT, CDR2 FQNNGV. The CDR3 consists of 13 residues. The V gene end was trimmed by 5 bases and the J gene end by 15 bases; junction bases not matched to a gene: 7. The CDR3 here is CASSLGQGVRLHF. The CDR3 DNA sequence: TGTGCCAGCAGCCTTGGACAGGGGGTGCGCCTCCACTTT.

In this sample, this clonotype turned up a few times. J is TRBJ2-5 and V is TRBV7-7; 7 nucleotides match TRBD1. The ends lost 4 bases at V and 4 bases at J; junction bases unmatched: 9. This CDR3 region has 15 residues. Germline V lookup: CDR1 SSHAT, CDR2 FNYEAQ (reference sequence). CDR3 amino acids: CASSSQKAGGETQYF. The CDR3, as DNA: TGTGCCAGCAGCTCCCAGAAGGCAGGGGGAGAGACCCAGTACTTC.

This clonotype has a handful of counts. The chain uses TRBV5-4 and TRBJ1-3, with 7 bases lining up with TRBD1. The CDR3 loop spans 15 amino acids. V was clipped by 1 base and J by 5 bases; unmatched bases: 6. Per the germline V gene, CDR1 is SGHNT and CDR2 is YYREEE (reference sequence). The CDR3 loop is CASSLPGQRRNTIYF. The CDR3, as DNA: TGTGCCAGCAGCTTGCCGGGACAGCGCAGAAACACCATATATTTT. The full variable domain, with the rest looked up from reference TRBV5-4 and TRBJ1-3, is ETGVTQSPTHLIKTRGQQVTLRCSSQSGHNTVSWYQQALGQGPQFIFQYYREEENGRGNFPPRFSGLQFPNYSSELNVNALELDDSALYLCASSLPGQRRNTIYFGEGSWLTVV.

The CDR3 coding sequence is TGTGCCAGCAGCCCCCCCGGACTAGCGGGGGGTGGAGATACGCAGTATTTT. Amino acid sequence: CASSPPGLAGGGDTQYF. V is TRBV7-2 and J is TRBJ2-3; the match to TRBD2 covers 14 bases. V was clipped by 5 bases and J by 5 bases; unmatched bases: 9. The CDR3 has 17 amino acids. Germline V gives CDR1 SGHTA, CDR2 FQGNSA.

This sequence joins TRBV19 and TRBJ1-5; possible D gene TRBD1, 5 bases. V lost 4 bases to trimming and J lost 1 base, with 17 bases between them. The CDR3 contains 17 residues. The germline gives CDR1 LNHDA, CDR2 SQIVND (reference sequence). CDR3 protein: CASSKNRNRKSNQPQHF. The CDR3 bases are TGTGCCAGTAGTAAAAATCGTAACAGGAAGAGCAATCAGCCCCAGCATTTT.

This chain links TRBV7-9 with TRBJ2-3; the match to TRBD1 covers 7 bases. In germline, CDR1 is SEHNR, CDR2 FQNEAQ (reference sequence). V gave up 1 base and J gave up 13 bases; unmatched junction bases: 5. The CDR3 sequence is 12 residues long. The CDR3 nucleotides are TGTGCCAGCAGCTTAGGAGCCGACAGGGAGTATTTT. This codes for CASSLGADREYF.

This clonotype was detected a few times. This chain uses TRBV28 with TRBJ2-2; D unresolved. Germline V gives CDR1 MDHEN, CDR2 SYDVKM. V lost 3 bases to trimming and J lost 5 bases, with 16 bases between them. The CDR3 is made up of 16 amino acids. The CDR3 nucleotides read TGTGCCAGCAGTTTTTTGGGTTCGGGTACAACCGGGGAGCTGTTTTTT. Residues: CASSFLGSGTTGELFF.

The chain is built from TRBV5-1 and TRBJ2-3, with TRBD1 matching over 8 bases. Per germline, CDR1 SGHRS and CDR2 YFSETQ. V shed 7 bases, J shed 1 base, and the junction held 8 bases outside the gene matches. This CDR3 is 15 amino acids long. The CDR3: CASRIRGQGTDTQYF. The CDR3, as DNA: TGCGCCAGCCGCATCCGGGGACAGGGCACAGATACGCAGTATTTT. Based on the CDR3 plus reference TRBV5-1 and TRBJ2-3, the full variable domain is KAGVTQTPRYLIKTRGQQVTLSCSPISGHRSVSWYQQTPGQGLQFLFEYFSETQRNKGNFPGRFSGRQFSNSRSEMNVSTLELGDSALYLCASRIRGQGTDTQYFGPGTRLTVL.